The subject of this entry is one T cell receptor (beta chain). The record originates from a study of control samples from healthy donors and cancer patients. V lost 5 bases and J 0 bases, leaving 7 bases between the germline ends. The CDR3 is made up of 13 amino acids. CDR1 KGHSH and CDR2 LQKENI come from the germline V gene. The protocol was immunoSEQ multiplex PCR, while the TCRdb copy is restricted to in-frame clones and leaves out a portion. The table records over 100,000 clones, roughly 84% of them present only once. The sequence was collected from a man in his fifties in good health. V is TRBV18 and J is TRBJ1-1; D ambiguous. Material for sequencing was blood. Written as DNA, the CDR3 is TGTGCCAGCTCAACGAATATGAACACTGAAGCTTTCTTT. It is translated as CASSTNMNTEAFF.